Listed below are T cell receptor beta chains from one sample, sequenced in a study of T cell clonotyping in hematopoietic cell transplantation. Measured with immunoSEQ multiplex PCR; TCRdb has only the in-frame clones, and not every one. The sample has tens of thousands of clones, around 95% seen once. Sequencing was performed on peripheral blood mononuclear cells, taken before stem cell transplant. These receptors all come from a man aged 35 to 55 with chronic myeloid leukemia. Some clones in this sample may be carry-over from other donors' samples. CDR3s include the opening cysteine and the closing phenylalanine or tryptophan. Each record gives: clone size, V gene, J gene, CDR3 length, D gene, CDR3 protein, CDR3 DNA. A D gene is named only where the DNA matches it firmly. The size field is filled for only some rows; it gives once, few, many or a size class.

>-|TRBV5-1|TRBJ1-1|14|-
CASSSEEGDTEAFF
TGCGCCAGCAGCTCGGAGGAGGGGGACACTGAAGCTTTCTTT
>few|TRBV7-2|TRBJ2-5|14|-
CASSRNLGEETQYF
TGTGCCAGCAGCCGAAACCTCGGGGAGGAGACCCAGTACTTC
>-|TRBV27|TRBJ1-3|14|-
CASSSGGAGNTIYF
TGTGCCAGCTCCTCCGGGGGGGCTGGAAACACCATATATTTT
>-|TRBV5-4|TRBJ2-2|15|TRBD1
CASSLGQGNTGELFF
TGTGCCAGCAGCCTGGGACAGGGGAACACCGGGGAGCTGTTTTTT
>-|TRBV28|TRBJ1-2|13|-
CASGGGANYGYTF
TGTGCCAGCGGTGGGGGCGCGAACTATGGCTACACCTTC
>-|TRBV27|TRBJ1-1|18|TRBD1
CASSLSTTGGRSRSEAFF
TGTGCCAGCAGTTTATCGACGACAGGGGGCAGGAGCAGGTCTGAAGCTTTCTTT
>once|TRBV5-1|TRBJ2-7|17|TRBD2
CASSLDRPAGGLVEQYF
TGCGCCAGCAGCTTGGATCGTCCTGCGGGGGGGCTTGTCGAGCAGTACTTC
>-|TRBV5-8|TRBJ1-1|11|-
CASNREAEAFF
TGTGCCAGCAACAGGGAGGCTGAAGCTTTCTTT
>once|TRBV19|TRBJ2-1|14|-
CASSIVGGNDEQFF
TGTGCCAGTAGTATAGTTGGGGGTAACGATGAGCAGTTCTTC
>-|TRBV11-2|TRBJ1-4|18|TRBD1
CASSLGWGQGEANEKLFF
TGTGCCAGCAGCTTAGGTTGGGGACAGGGGGAGGCTAATGAAAAACTGTTTTTT
>-|TRBV5-8|TRBJ1-1|13|-
CASSLEWLTEAFF
TGTGCCAGCAGCTTGGAATGGCTTACTGAAGCTTTCTTT
>-|TRBV19|TRBJ2-7|13|TRBD2
CASSSGGSYEQYF
TGTGCCAGTAGTAGCGGGGGCTCCTACGAGCAGTACTTC
>once|TRBV7-2|TRBJ2-7|14|-
CASSLVPDIYEQYF
TGTGCCAGCAGCTTAGTTCCGGATATCTACGAGCAGTACTTC
>-|TRBV27|TRBJ2-7|13|-
CASSLRTEYEQYF
TGTGCCAGCAGTTTAAGGACAGAATACGAGCAGTACTTC
>-|TRBV11-2|TRBJ1-4|15|-
CASSLEDSSNEKLFF
TGTGCCAGCAGCTTAGAGGACAGCTCTAATGAAAAACTGTTTTTT
>-|TRBV11-1|TRBJ1-3|14|-
CASTWGASGNTIYF
TGTGCCAGCACCTGGGGAGCCTCTGGAAACACCATATATTTT
>-|TRBV2|TRBJ2-4|15|TRBD2
CASRRTSGAKNIQYF
TGTGCCAGCAGACGGACTAGCGGGGCGAAAAACATTCAGTACTTC
>-|TRBV6-5|TRBJ1-5|13|TRBD1
CASSRDRVQPQHF
TGTGCCAGCAGTCGGGACAGGGTGCAGCCCCAGCATTTT
>-|TRBV6-5|TRBJ2-3|14|-
CASRVVPGTDTQYF
TGTGCCAGCAGGGTCGTTCCCGGCACAGATACGCAGTATTTT
>-|TRBV7-2|TRBJ1-2|12|-
CASSFQGRGYTF
TGTGCCAGCAGCTTCCAGGGGAGAGGCTACACCTTC
>-|TRBV5-8|TRBJ2-7|11|-
CASSFYYEQYF
TGTGCCAGCAGCTTCTACTACGAGCAGTACTTC
>-|TRBV5-1|TRBJ2-5|14|-
CASSRDGNQETQYF
TGCGCCAGCAGCCGGGACGGAAACCAAGAGACCCAGTACTTC
>-|TRBV4-1|TRBJ1-3|14|-
CASSQVAIGNTIYF
TGCGCCAGCAGCCAAGTGGCGATAGGAAACACCATATATTTT
>-|TRBV9|TRBJ1-5|14|-
CASSVTASNQPQHF
TGTGCCAGCAGCGTTACAGCTAGCAATCAGCCCCAGCATTTT
>-|TRBV6-4|TRBJ1-1|15|TRBD1
CASSATGGEWTEAFF
TGTGCCAGCAGTGCGACAGGGGGCGAGTGGACTGAAGCTTTCTTT
>-|TRBV10-3|TRBJ1-1|14|-
CAISGGLRNTEAFF
TGTGCCATCAGTGGGGGGCTACGGAACACTGAAGCTTTCTTT
>-|TRBV4-1|TRBJ1-2|14|TRBD1
CASSQDGQVRGYTF
TGCGCCAGCAGCCAAGATGGACAGGTGAGGGGCTACACCTTC
>-|TRBV5-1|TRBJ2-3|15|-
CASSSGTPRVDTQYF
TGCGCCAGCAGCTCCGGGACACCCCGGGTAGATACGCAGTATTTT
>-|TRBV14|TRBJ1-2|13|TRBD1
CASSPDRVHGYTF
TGTGCCAGCAGCCCCGACAGGGTCCATGGCTACACCTTC
>-|TRBV19|TRBJ2-7|15|TRBD1
CASSVQGASSYEQYF
TGTGCCAGTAGTGTTCAGGGGGCGAGCTCCTACGAGCAGTACTTC
>-|TRBV6-4|TRBJ1-1|15|TRBD1
CASSDSGTGGTEAFF
TGTGCCAGCAGTGACTCCGGGACAGGAGGGACTGAAGCTTTCTTT
>-|TRBV6-6|TRBJ2-2|15|-
CASSYSGERTGELFF
TGTGCCAGCAGTTACTCGGGTGAGCGGACCGGGGAGCTGTTTTTT
>-|TRBV2|TRBJ1-1|15|-
CASRPLDSMNTEAFF
TGTGCCAGCAGACCTTTGGACAGCATGAACACTGAAGCTTTCTTT
>-|TRBV15|TRBJ1-4|14|-
CATSARGTNEKLFF
TGTGCCACCTCGGCCAGGGGTACCAATGAAAAACTGTTTTTT
>-|TRBV19|TRBJ1-6|14|TRBD1
CASSPDRGPSPLHF
TGTGCCAGTAGTCCCGACAGGGGGCCCTCACCCCTCCACTTT
>-|TRBV6-5|TRBJ1-2|13|-
CASSPRFPYGYTF
TGTGCCAGCAGTCCAAGGTTCCCCTATGGCTACACCTTC
>-|TRBV11-2|TRBJ2-5|16|TRBD2
CASSRSGGDPPETQYF
TGTGCCAGCAGCCGTAGCGGGGGAGACCCTCCAGAGACCCAGTACTTC
>-|TRBV5-1|TRBJ2-3|16|-
CASSFSQTSSTDTQYF
TGCGCCAGCAGCTTCAGCCAAACCTCTAGCACAGATACGCAGTATTTT
>-|TRBV5-1|TRBJ2-5|16|TRBD2
CASSLGTSGMGETQYF
TGCGCCAGCAGCCTAGGGACTAGCGGGATGGGGGAGACCCAGTACTTC
>-|TRBV4-3|TRBJ2-2|21|TRBD2
CASSRFLPLALAGGEAGELFF
TGCGCCAGCAGCCGTTTCCTACCCCTGGCGTTAGCGGGGGGTGAGGCCGGGGAGCTGTTTTTT
>-|TRBV19|TRBJ2-1|13|TRBD1
CAAQVTGGNEQFF
TGTGCCGCTCAAGTGACAGGGGGCAATGAGCAGTTCTTC